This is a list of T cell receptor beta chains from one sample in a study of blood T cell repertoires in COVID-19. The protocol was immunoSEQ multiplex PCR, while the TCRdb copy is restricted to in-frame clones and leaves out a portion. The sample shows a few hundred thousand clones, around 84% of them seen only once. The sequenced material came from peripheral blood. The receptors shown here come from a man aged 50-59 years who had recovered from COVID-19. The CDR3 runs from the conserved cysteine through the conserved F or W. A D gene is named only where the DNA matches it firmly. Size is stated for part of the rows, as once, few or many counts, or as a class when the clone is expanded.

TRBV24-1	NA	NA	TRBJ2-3	TGTGCCACCAGTGATCCCGGGTCCACGCAGTATTTT	CATSDPGSTQYF
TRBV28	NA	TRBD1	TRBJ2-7	TGTGCCAGCAGTCTAGCCGGGACAGGGGGCTACGAGCAGTACTTC	CASSLAGTGGYEQYF
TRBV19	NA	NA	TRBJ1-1	TGTGCCAGTATAGATCGGGGGATGAACACTGAAGCTTTCTTT	CASIDRGMNTEAFF
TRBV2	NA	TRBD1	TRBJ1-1	TGTGCCAGCAGAGTGGGACAGGGTAGAAGGAACACTGAAGCTTTCTTT	CASRVGQGRRNTEAFF
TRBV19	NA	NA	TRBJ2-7	TGTGCCAGTAGTATAGGTCCCTCGGTCTACGAGCAGTACTTC	CASSIGPSVYEQYF
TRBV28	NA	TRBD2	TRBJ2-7	TGTGCCAGCAGGTACCCTAGCGGGAGTGGCTACGAGCAGTACTTC	CASRYPSGSGYEQYF
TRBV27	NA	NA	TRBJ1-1	TGTGCCAGCAGTCGACGGACAGTAAACACTGAAGCTTTCTTT	CASSRRTVNTEAFF
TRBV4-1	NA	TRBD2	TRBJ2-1	TGCGCCAGCAGCCCAAGGGGGACTAGCGGGAGTATTGGCAATGAGCAGTTCTTC	CASSPRGTSGSIGNEQFF
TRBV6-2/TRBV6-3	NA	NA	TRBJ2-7	TGTGCCAGCAGTCAAGGGGTCTACGAGCAGTACTTC	CASSQGVYEQYF
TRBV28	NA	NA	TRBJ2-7	TGTGCCAGCAGTTCATTTTCAGGCAATCTCGGAGAGCAGTACTTC	CASSSFSGNLGEQYF
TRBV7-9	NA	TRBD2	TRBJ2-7	TGTGCCAGCAGCTTAGGGCTAGCGGTGCAGTACTTC	CASSLGLAVQYF
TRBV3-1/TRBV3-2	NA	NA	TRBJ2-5	TGTGCCAGCAGCCAAGGGTGGGGAGTCCAAGAGACCCAGTACTTC	CASSQGWGVQETQYF
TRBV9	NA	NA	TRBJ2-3	TGTGCCAGCAGCGTAGACCAGGGCCGCCCAGATACGCAGTATTTT	CASSVDQGRPDTQYF
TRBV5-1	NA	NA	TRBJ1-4	TGCGCCAGCAGCCCCGACAGGAGAACTAATGAAAAACTGTTTTTT	CASSPDRRTNEKLFF
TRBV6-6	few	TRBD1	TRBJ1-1	TGTGCCAGCAGATACACAGGGGGGAACACTGAAGCTTTCTTT	CASRYTGGNTEAFF
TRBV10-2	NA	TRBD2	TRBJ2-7	TGCGCCAGCAGTGACCCGGGACTAGCGTTCGACGAGCAGTACTTC	CASSDPGLAFDEQYF
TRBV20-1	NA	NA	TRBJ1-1	TGCAGTGCCCCCCGGAACACTGAAGCTTTCTTT	CSAPRNTEAFF
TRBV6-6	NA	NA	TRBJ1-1	TGTGCCAGCAGTCCTCCGGTTGGCCGCCAGGATGGTACTGAAGCTTTCTTT	CASSPPVGRQDGTEAFF
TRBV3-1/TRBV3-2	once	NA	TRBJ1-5	TGTGCCAGCAGCCAAGGGGCTCGCAGGTCCCAGCATTTT	CASSQGARRSQHF
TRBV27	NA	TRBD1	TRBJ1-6	TGTGCCAGCACCCTCAGATTCCCCGGACAGGGGATTCCGCATAATTCACCCCTCCACTTT	CASTLRFPGQGIPHNSPLHF
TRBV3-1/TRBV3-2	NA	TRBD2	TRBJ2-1	TGTGCCAGCAGCCAAGAAGTTCTACTAGCGGGGTACAATGAGCAGTTCTTC	CASSQEVLLAGYNEQFF
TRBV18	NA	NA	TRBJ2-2	TGTGCCAGCTCACGGAGCCAGGGGACCACCGGCCGGGACACCGGGGAGCTGTTTTTT	CASSRSQGTTGRDTGELFF
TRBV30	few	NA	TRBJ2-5	TGTGCCTGGAGTGTAGAGGTTTTAGAGACCCAGTACTTC	CAWSVEVLETQYF
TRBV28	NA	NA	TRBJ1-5	TGTGCCAGCAGTTCCCCAGGGGTCAGGCAGCCCCAGCATTTT	CASSSPGVRQPQHF
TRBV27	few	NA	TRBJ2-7	TGTGCCAGCAGTTTAAAAGGGGGTGGGACCTACGAGCAGTACTTC	CASSLKGGGTYEQYF
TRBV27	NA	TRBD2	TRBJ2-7	TGTGCCAGCAGCGGGACTAGCAGAAGGAGCTCCTACGAGCAGTACTTC	CASSGTSRRSSYEQYF
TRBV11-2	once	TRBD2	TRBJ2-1	TGTGCCAGCAGCTTAGAGATCACAACTAGCGGGAGTCGACAGTTCTTC	CASSLEITTSGSRQFF
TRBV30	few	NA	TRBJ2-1	TGTGCCTGGAGGGCCGGGACCTACAATGAGCAGTTCTTC	CAWRAGTYNEQFF
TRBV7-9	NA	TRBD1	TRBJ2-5	TGTGCCAGCAGCTTACGAGGGGGCTTGGAGACCCAGTACTTC	CASSLRGGLETQYF
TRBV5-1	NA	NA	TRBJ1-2	TGCGCCAGCAGCGCAGGACAGTCCACTAACTATGGCTACACCTTC	CASSAGQSTNYGYTF
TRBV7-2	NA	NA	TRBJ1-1	TGTGCCAGCAGCACTCGAGGAGGGGCGAACACTGAAGCTTTCTTT	CASSTRGGANTEAFF
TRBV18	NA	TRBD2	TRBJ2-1	TGTGCCAGCTCACCGAGCGGGGAAAGCTCCTACAATGAGCAGTTCTTC	CASSPSGESSYNEQFF
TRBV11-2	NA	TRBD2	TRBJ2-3	TGTGCCAGCAGCCTCCAAATAGCGGGGGGAGGAGATACGCAGTATTTT	CASSLQIAGGGDTQYF
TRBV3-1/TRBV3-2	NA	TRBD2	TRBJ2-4	TGTGCCAGCAGCCCCCGACTAGCGGGAGGGATAGTAGTGACCAAAAACATTCAGTACTTC	CASSPRLAGGIVVTKNIQYF
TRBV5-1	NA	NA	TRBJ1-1	TGCGCCAGCAGCTTGGATAGTTCGAACACTGAAGCTTTCTTT	CASSLDSSNTEAFF
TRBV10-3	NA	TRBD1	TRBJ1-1	TGTGCCATCAGTGAGCCCTGGGTCACAGGGGCCCCCACTGAAGCTTTCTTT	CAISEPWVTGAPTEAFF
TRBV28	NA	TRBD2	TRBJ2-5	TGTGCCAGCAGTTCCACTAGCGGGAGAGGAGAGACCCAGTACTTC	CASSSTSGRGETQYF
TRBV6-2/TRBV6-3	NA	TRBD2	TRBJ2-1	TGTGCCAGCAGTTACAGCCCTGGACTAGCGGGAAATGAGCAGTTCTTC	CASSYSPGLAGNEQFF
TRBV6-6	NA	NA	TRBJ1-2	TGTGCCAGCAGTTACTCCGGACAGAATCCCAACTATGGCTACACCTTC	CASSYSGQNPNYGYTF
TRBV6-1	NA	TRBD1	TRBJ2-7	TGTGCCAGCAGTGAAGAATATAGGGACAGGGGCTCCTACGAGCAGTACTTC	CASSEEYRDRGSYEQYF
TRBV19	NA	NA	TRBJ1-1	TGTGCCAGTAGCTCGGGCGGGGCTAGGAGCACTGAAGCTTTCTTT	CASSSGGARSTEAFF
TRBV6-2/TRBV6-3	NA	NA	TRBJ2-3	TGTGCCAGCAGCTTCGGCGGGCCACCAGATACGCAGTATTTT	CASSFGGPPDTQYF
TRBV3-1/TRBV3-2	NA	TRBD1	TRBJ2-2	TGTGCCAGCAGCCAGATCCTTGGGACAGGGGTTTTAGTCGCCGGGACCGGGGAGCTGTTTTTT	CASSQILGTGVLVAGTGELFF
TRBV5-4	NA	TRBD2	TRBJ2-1	TGTGCCAGCAGCTTGGGGACTAGCGGGGTGAATGAGCAGTTCTTC	CASSLGTSGVNEQFF
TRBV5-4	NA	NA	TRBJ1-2	TGTGCCAGCAGCCCGGACAGATACTATGGCTACACCTTC	CASSPDRYYGYTF
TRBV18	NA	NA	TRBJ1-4	TGTGCCAGCTCACAGGCCGGGAGGGAAAAACTGTTTTTT	CASSQAGREKLFF
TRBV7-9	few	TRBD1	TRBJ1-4	TGTGCCAGCAGACTGACAGGGGCAACTAATGAAAAACTGTTTTTT	CASRLTGATNEKLFF
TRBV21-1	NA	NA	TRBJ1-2	TGTGCCAGCAGCATAACAGGGAAATCTAACTATGGCTACACCTTC	CASSITGKSNYGYTF